This T cell receptor beta chain was recorded in a study of neurological immune-mediated disorders. General study results and limits: In HTLV-1-associated myelopathy, TCR clonal expansion was greatest, whereas multiple sclerosis had the least, falling below healthy controls.

The CDR3 consists of 13 residues. V lost 6 bases, J lost 5 bases, and 6 bases stayed unmatched. By 5'RACE with 10-nucleotide random UMIs, the cDNA was made. Over 160 million TCR-beta sequences, together covering 15-18 subjects, were produced by every individual sequencing run that was carried out. MiXCR was run by TCRdb on the 5' RACE reads, yielding one entry per CDR3 protein. Seen here are fewer than 40,000 distinct CDR3 sequences, 10% to 15% observed once, and the top ten hold about 2.5%. The time point is: longitudinal time-point 2. This clonotype was found a few times. Its specificity is unknown. The chain has TRBV12-3 or TRBV12-4 and TRBJ1-1, with 7 bases aligning to TRBD1. The sequencing sample was made of PBMCs. The TCR comes from a woman aged 35 to 49 in good health. CDR3 in DNA: TGTGCCAGCAGACGACAGGGAGGTACTGAAGCTTTCTTT. Amino acids: CASRRQGGTEAFF.